Shown below are 7 T cell receptor beta chains from a single sample sequenced in a study of monozygotic twins with inflammatory bowel disease. TCRdb reprocessed the 5' RACE reads and stores each CDR3 protein as one record, lacking DNA. The sample table includes a few hundred thousand distinct CDR3 sequences. The material sequenced was blood. These receptors were taken from a human donor with ulcerative colitis or Crohn's disease, or a healthy co-twin of an affected twin (not recorded which).

The chain carries TRBV3-1 and TRBJ1-1. Per germline, CDR1 LGHDT and CDR2 YNNKEL (reference sequence). The CDR3 has 17 residues. The CDR3 reads CASSQRASAGLNTEAFF.

The rearrangement uses TRBV7-2 and TRBJ1-4; TCRdb's assignment of TRBD1 cannot be checked, as there is no DNA. The CDR3 has 15 amino acids. Germline loops: CDR1 SGHTA, CDR2 FQGNSA. CDR3 amino acids: CASSLAGVLNEKLFF.

The chain carries TRBV6-5 and TRBJ2-5. The CDR3 covers 12 residues. The V gene's germline CDR1 is MNHEY and CDR2 SVGAGI. The CDR3 protein is CASSNPGETQYF.

The chain employs TRBV24-1 and TRBJ2-3; TCRdb's D call of TRBD1 is untestable without DNA. CDR3 size: 17 residues. Germline CDR1 reads KGHDR; CDR2 reads SFDVKD. CDR3 protein: CATSERRRTGVGDTQYF.

The genes are TRBV18 and TRBJ2-7; absent DNA, TCRdb's TRBD1 call cannot be checked. This CDR3 comprises 15 residues. In germline, CDR1 is KGHSH, CDR2 LQKENI. The CDR3 protein is CASSPSGTGYYEQYF.

The chain couples TRBV27 to TRBJ2-1; TCRdb designates TRBD1, a call that cannot be tested without DNA. The CDR3 has 15 residues. Germline CDR1 is MNHEY and CDR2 is SMNVEV (reference sequence). CDR3 loop: CASSVDSFSYNEQFF.

The chain is built from TRBV4-3 and TRBJ2-7; TCRdb outputs TRBD2, but without DNA this stays unchecked. The CDR3 totals 17 residues. Looked up from germline, CDR1 is LGHNA and CDR2 is YSLEER. The CDR3 loop is CASSQLAGGPIFYEQYF.